What follows is one T cell receptor beta chain and its context. Its specificity is not known. Sequenced by immunoSEQ multiplex PCR; TCRdb stores in-frame clones only, minus some. The repertoire holds several thousand clones, with around 77% as singletons. The sample belongs to a study of somatic mutations in cytotoxic T cells in rheumatoid arthritis. Study results and caveats: The CD8+ clonality of rheumatoid arthritis patients increased with age, whereas that of healthy controls did not. Patients with rheumatoid arthritis did not differ significantly from age-matched healthy controls in CD8+ T-cell clonality.

CDR1 MGHRA and CDR2 YSYEKL come from the germline V gene. V lost 0 bases and J lost 5; bases outside the gene matches: 8. The CDR3 sequence is 16 residues long. Material for sequencing was CD8+ T cells sorted from blood. The rearrangement uses TRBV4-1 and TRBJ2-3; TRBD2 agrees at 7 bases. The sequence came from an adult with rheumatoid arthritis. CDR3 DNA: TGCGCCAGCAGCCAAGATCGGGGGGAATGGGGAGATACGCAGTATTTT. Its protein is CASSQDRGEWGDTQYF.